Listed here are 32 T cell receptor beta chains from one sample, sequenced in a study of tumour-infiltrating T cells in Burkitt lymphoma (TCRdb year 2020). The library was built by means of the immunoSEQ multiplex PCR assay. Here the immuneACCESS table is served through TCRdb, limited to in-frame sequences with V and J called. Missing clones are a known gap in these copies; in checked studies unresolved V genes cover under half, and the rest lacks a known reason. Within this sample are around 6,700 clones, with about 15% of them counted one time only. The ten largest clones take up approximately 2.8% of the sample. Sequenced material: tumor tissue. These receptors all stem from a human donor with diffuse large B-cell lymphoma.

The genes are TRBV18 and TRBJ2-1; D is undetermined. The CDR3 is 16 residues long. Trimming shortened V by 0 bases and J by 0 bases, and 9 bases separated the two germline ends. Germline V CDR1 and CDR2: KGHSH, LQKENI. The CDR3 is CASSPPNSNSYNEQFF. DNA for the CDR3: TGTGCCAGCTCACCACCGAATTCCAACTCCTACAATGAGCAGTTCTTC.

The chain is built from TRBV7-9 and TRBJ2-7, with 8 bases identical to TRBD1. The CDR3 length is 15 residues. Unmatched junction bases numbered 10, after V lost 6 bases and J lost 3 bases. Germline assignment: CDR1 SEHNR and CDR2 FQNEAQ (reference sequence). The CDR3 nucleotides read TGTGCCAGCAGTGTTGGACCGGGACAGGACTACGAGCAGTACTTC. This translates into CASSVGPGQDYEQYF.

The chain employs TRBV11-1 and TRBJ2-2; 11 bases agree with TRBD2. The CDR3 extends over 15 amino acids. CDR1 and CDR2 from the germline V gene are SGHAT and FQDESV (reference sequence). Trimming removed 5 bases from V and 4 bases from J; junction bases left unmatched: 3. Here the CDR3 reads CASSHGLAGTGELFF. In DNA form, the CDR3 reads TGTGCCAGCAGCCATGGACTAGCGGGCACCGGGGAGCTGTTTTTT.

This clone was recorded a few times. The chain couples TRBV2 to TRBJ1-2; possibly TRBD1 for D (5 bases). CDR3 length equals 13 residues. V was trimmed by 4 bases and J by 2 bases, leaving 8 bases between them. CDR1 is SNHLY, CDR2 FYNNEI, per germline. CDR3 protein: CASSVRENYGYTF. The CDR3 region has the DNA TGTGCCAGCAGTGTCAGGGAAAACTATGGCTACACCTTC.

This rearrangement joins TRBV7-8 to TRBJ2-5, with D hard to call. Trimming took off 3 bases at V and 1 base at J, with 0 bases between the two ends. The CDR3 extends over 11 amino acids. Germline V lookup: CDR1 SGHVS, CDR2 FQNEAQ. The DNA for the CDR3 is TGTGCCAGCAGCTTCCAAGAGACCCAGTACTTC. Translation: CASSFQETQYF.

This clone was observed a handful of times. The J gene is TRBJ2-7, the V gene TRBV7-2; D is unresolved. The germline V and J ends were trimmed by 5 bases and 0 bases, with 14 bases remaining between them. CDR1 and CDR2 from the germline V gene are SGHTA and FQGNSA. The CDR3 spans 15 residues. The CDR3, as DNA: TGTGCCAGCAGCATATCGGGCCAGGACTCCTACGAGCAGTACTTC. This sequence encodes CASSISGQDSYEQYF.

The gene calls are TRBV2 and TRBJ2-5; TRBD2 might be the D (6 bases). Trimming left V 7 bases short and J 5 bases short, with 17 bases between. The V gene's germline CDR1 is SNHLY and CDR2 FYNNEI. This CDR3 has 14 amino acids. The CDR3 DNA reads TGTGCCAGCACTCCCCGGGAGATTAGTGAGACCCAGTACTTC. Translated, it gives CASTPREISETQYF.

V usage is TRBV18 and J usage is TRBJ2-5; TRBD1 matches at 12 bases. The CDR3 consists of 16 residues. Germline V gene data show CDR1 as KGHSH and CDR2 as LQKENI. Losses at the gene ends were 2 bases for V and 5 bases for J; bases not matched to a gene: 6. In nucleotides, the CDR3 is TGTGCCAGCTCACCATGGGACAGGGGGCTGAGGGAGACCCAGTACTTC. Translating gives CASSPWDRGLRETQYF.

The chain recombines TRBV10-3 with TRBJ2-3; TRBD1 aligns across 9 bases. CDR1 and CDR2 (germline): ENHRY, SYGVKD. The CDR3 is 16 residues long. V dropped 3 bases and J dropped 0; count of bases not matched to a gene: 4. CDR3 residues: CAISDGTGQSTDTQYF. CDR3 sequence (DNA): TGTGCCATCAGTGATGGGACAGGGCAGAGCACAGATACGCAGTATTTT.

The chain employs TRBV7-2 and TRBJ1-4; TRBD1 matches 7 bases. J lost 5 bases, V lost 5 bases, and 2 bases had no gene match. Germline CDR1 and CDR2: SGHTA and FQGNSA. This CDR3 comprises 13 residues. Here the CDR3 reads CASSQDRNEKLFF. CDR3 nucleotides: TGTGCCAGCAGCCAGGACAGGAATGAAAAACTGTTTTTT.

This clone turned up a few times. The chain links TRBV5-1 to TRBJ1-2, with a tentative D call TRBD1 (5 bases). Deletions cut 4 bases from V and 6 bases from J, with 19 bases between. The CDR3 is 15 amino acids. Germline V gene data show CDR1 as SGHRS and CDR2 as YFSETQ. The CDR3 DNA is TGCGCCAGCAGCCCGGCGCAGGGCGTTGGGGATGGCTACACCTTC. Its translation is CASSPAQGVGDGYTF.

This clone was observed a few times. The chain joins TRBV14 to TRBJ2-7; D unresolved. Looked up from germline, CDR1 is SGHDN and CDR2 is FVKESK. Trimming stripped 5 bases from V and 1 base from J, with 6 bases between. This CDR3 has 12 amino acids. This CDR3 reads CASSRSSYEQYF. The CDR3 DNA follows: TGTGCCAGCAGCAGGAGTTCCTACGAGCAGTACTTC.

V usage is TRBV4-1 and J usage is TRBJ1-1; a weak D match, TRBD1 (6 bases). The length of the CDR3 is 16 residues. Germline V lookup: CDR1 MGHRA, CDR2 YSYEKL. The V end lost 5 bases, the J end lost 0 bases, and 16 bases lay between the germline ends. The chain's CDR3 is CASSSPRTAMNTEAFF. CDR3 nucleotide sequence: TGCGCCAGCAGCTCTCCAAGGACAGCCATGAACACTGAAGCTTTCTTT.

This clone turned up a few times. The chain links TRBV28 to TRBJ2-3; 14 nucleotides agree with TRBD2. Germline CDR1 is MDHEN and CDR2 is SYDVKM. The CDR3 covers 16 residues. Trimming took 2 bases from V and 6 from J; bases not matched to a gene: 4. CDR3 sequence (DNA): TGTGCCAGCAGTTTAGGACTAGCGGGAGGAGGGGATACGCAGTATTTT. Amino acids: CASSLGLAGGGDTQYF.

CDR3 loop: CASSQNRNQPQHF. CDR3 nucleotide sequence: TGTGCCAGCAGTCAGAACAGGAATCAGCCCCAGCATTTT. The chain links TRBV6-5 to TRBJ1-5; a weak D match, TRBD1 (5 bases). The length of the CDR3 is 13 residues. Germline-derived CDR1 and CDR2 are MNHEY and SVGAGI. V gave up 5 bases and J gave up 4 bases, with 9 bases separating them.

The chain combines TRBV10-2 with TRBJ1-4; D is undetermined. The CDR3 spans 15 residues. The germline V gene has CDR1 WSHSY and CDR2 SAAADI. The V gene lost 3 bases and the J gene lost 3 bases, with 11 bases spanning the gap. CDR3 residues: CASSDRAEANEKLFF. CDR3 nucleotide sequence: TGCGCCAGCAGTGACAGAGCTGAAGCTAATGAAAAACTGTTTTTT.

The CDR3 region is CASSVATYSTGELFF. The CDR3 region has the DNA TGTGCCAGCAGCGTAGCTACGTACAGCACCGGGGAGCTGTTTTTT. The chain joins TRBV9 to TRBJ2-2, with D unresolved. V lost 0 bases and J 4 bases, leaving 10 bases between the germline ends. This CDR3 contains 15 residues. Germline V gene lookup returns CDR1 SGDLS and CDR2 YYNGEE. Together with reference TRBV9 and TRBJ2-2, the CDR3 gives the full variable domain: DSGVTQTPKHLITATGQRVTLRCSPRSGDLSVYWYQQSLDQGLQFLIQYYNGEERAKGNILERFSAQQFPDLHSELNLSSLELGDSALYFCASSVATYSTGELFFGEGSRLTVL.

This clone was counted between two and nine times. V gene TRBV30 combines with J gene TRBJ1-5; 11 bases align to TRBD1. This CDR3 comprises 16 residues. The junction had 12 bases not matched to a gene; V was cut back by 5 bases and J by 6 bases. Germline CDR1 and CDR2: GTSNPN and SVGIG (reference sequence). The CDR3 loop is CAWSRSGTGGFQPQHF. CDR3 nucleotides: TGTGCCTGGTCCCGCTCCGGGACAGGGGGATTTCAGCCCCAGCATTTT.

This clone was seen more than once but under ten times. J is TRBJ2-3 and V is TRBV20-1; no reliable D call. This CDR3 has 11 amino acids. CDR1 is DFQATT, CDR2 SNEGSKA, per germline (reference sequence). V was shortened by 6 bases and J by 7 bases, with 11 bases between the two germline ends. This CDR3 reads CSAPGRNTQYF. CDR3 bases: TGCAGTGCACCGGGTAGAAATACGCAGTATTTT.

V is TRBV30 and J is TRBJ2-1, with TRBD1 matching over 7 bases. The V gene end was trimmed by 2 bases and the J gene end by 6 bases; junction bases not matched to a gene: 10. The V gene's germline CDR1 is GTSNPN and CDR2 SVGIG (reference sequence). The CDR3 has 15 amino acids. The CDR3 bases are TGTGCCTGGAGTCCGACTCCCGCAGGGGGCAATGAGCAGTTCTTC. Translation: CAWSPTPAGGNEQFF.

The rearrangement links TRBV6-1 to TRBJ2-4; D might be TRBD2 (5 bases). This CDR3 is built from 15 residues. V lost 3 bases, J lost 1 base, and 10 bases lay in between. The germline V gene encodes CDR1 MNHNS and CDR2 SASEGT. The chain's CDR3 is CASSEPGWAKNIQYF. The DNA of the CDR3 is TGTGCCAGCAGTGAGCCGGGGTGGGCCAAAAACATTCAGTACTTC.

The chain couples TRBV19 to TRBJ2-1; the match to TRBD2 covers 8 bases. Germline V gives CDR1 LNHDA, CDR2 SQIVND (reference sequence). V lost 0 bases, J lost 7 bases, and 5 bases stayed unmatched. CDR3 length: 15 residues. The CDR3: CASSIDSGVWNEQFF. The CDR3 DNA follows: TGTGCCAGTAGTATAGATAGCGGGGTATGGAATGAGCAGTTCTTC.

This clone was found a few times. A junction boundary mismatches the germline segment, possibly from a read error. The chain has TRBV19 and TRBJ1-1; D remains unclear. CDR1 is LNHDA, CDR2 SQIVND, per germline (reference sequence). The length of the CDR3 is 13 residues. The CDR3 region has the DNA TGTGCCAGTATCCGGACCTCTCCGCCTGAATCTTTCTTT. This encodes CASIRTSPPESFF. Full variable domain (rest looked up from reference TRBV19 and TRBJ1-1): DGGITQSPKYLFRKEGQNVTLSCEQNLNHDAMYWYRQDPGQGLRLIYYSQIVNDFQKGDIAEGYSVSREKKESFPLTVTSAQKNPTAFYLCASIRTSPPESFFGQGTRLTVV.

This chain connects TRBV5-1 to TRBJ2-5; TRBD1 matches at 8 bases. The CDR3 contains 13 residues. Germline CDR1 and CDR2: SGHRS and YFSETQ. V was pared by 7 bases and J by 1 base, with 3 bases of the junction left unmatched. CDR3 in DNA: TGCGCCAGCCGACAGGGGTCCCAAGAGACCCAGTACTTC. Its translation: CASRQGSQETQYF.

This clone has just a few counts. This CDR3 reads CASSVPGQGVETQYF. The CDR3 nucleotides are TGCGCCAGCAGCGTCCCGGGACAGGGGGTAGAGACCCAGTACTTC. J is TRBJ2-5 and V is TRBV5-1; TRBD1 matches 11 bases. The CDR3 is 15 amino acids. The trim removed 4 bases at V and 4 bases at J, leaving 6 bases unmatched. From germline, CDR1 is SGHRS and CDR2 YFSETQ.

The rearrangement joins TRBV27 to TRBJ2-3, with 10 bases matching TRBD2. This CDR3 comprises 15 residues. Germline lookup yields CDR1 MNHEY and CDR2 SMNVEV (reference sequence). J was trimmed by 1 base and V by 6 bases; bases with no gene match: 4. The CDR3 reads CASSTGTSGTDTQYF. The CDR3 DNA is TGTGCCAGCAGCACCGGGACTAGCGGCACAGATACGCAGTATTTT.

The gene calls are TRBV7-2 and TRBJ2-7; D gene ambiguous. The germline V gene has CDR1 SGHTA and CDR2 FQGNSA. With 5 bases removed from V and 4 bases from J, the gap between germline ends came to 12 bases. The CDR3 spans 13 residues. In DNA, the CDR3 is TGTGCCAGCAGCGTGTTCCTGGGGTACGAGCAGTACTTC. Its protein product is CASSVFLGYEQYF. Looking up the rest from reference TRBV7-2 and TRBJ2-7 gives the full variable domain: GAGVSQSPSNKVTEKGKDVELRCDPISGHTALYWYRQSLGQGLEFLIYFQGNSAPDKSGLPSDRFSAERTGGSVSTLTIQRTQQEDSAVYLCASSVFLGYEQYFGPGTRLTVT.

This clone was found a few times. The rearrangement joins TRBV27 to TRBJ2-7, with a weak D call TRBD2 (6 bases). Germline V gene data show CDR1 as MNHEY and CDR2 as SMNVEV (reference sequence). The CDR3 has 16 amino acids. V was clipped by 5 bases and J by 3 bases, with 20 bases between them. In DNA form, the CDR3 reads TGTGCCAGCAGTCCTATGGTCGGGGGTGGGTTCTACGAGCAGTACTTC. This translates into CASSPMVGGGFYEQYF.

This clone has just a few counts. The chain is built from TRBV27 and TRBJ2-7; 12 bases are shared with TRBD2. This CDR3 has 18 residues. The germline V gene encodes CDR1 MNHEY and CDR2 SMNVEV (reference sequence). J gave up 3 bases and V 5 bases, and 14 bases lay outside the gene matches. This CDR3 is CASSPRLAGVSPYYEQYF. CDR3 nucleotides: TGTGCCAGCAGTCCCAGACTAGCGGGAGTTTCCCCCTACTACGAGCAGTACTTC.

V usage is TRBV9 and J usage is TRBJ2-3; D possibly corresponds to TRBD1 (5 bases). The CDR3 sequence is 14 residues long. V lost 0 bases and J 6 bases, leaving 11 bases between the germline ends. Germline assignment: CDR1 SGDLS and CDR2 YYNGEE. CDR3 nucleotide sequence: TGTGCCAGCAGCGTAGTTACAGGACGGGATACGCAGTATTTT. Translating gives CASSVVTGRDTQYF.

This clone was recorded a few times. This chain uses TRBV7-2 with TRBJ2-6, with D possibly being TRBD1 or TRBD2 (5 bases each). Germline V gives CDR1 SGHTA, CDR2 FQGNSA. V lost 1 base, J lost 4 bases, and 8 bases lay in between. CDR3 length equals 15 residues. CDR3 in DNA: TGTGCCAGCAGCTTAGTAGGGGACGGGGCCAACGTCCTGACTTTC. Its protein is CASSLVGDGANVLTF.

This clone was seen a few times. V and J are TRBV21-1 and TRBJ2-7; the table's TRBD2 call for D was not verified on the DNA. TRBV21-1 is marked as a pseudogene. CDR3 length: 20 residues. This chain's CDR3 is CASSNGSNEEEVGSSYEQYF. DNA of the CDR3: TGTGCCAGCAGCAACGGGTCCAACGAAGAGGAGGTGGGCAGCTCCTACGAGCAGTACTTC.